A single sample gave rise to the 30 T cell receptor beta chains below, sequenced in a study of blood T cell repertoires in COVID-19. Some clones are missing from TCRdb's copy, which holds only in-frame ones; the method was immunoSEQ multiplex PCR. The sample includes some 50,000 clones, 75% to 95% of them seen just once. Sequencing input: peripheral blood. The receptor source for this set is a man aged 35 to 55 with acute or convalescent COVID-19.

The chain uses TRBV19 and TRBJ1-4, with TRBD1 as a possible D gene (5 bases). Germline assignment: CDR1 LNHDA and CDR2 SQIVND (reference sequence). The CDR3 has 15 residues. V shed 1 base and J shed 4 bases, with 10 bases lying between them. The CDR3 protein is CASSIGDGSNEKLFF. The CDR3 DNA reads TGTGCCAGTAGTATAGGGGACGGGAGTAATGAAAAACTGTTTTTT.

The rearrangement joins TRBV18 to TRBJ2-7; 7 bases are a match to TRBD1. Germline V gene data show CDR1 as KGHSH and CDR2 as LQKENI. The CDR3 has 14 amino acids. V lost 2 bases to trimming and J lost 3 bases; unmatched junction nucleotides: 4. The CDR3 DNA sequence: TGTGCCAGCTCACCAGGGGACAGCTACTACGAGCAGTACTTC. Translating gives CASSPGDSYYEQYF.

The chain's CDR3 is CASSLIGDTEAFF. The CDR3 nucleotides read TGTGCCAGCAGCTTAATCGGGGACACTGAAGCTTTCTTT. The gene calls are TRBV7-9 and TRBJ1-1, with D unresolved. The germline V gene encodes CDR1 SEHNR and CDR2 FQNEAQ (reference sequence). This CDR3 spans 13 amino acids. Trimming took 2 bases from V and 3 from J, leaving 7 bases between them.

V gene TRBV5-6 combines with J gene TRBJ1-3, with TRBD1 as a possible D gene (5 bases). The CDR3 consists of 14 residues. Trimming pared 6 bases from V and 2 bases from J, leaving 12 bases between. In germline, CDR1 is SGHDT, CDR2 YYEEEE. CDR3 sequence: CASTWQGAGNTIYF. CDR3 bases: TGTGCCAGCACCTGGCAGGGTGCTGGAAACACCATATATTTT.

The chain has TRBV25-1 and TRBJ2-3; 10 bases agree with TRBD1. Per the germline V gene, CDR1 is MGHDK and CDR2 is SYGVNS. Trimming took 5 bases from V and 1 from J; bases not matched to a gene: 6. The CDR3 is 16 residues long. The CDR3 reads CASSTTGTGGTDTQYF. The CDR3 DNA reads as TGTGCCAGCAGTACCACCGGGACAGGGGGCACAGATACGCAGTATTTT.

The CDR3 sequence: CASSLATSMGTDTQYF. CDR3 bases: TGTGCCAGCAGCTTAGCCACTAGTATGGGCACAGATACGCAGTATTTT. The chain links TRBV7-2 to TRBJ2-3; the D gene is possibly TRBD2 (5 bases). Germline V CDR1 and CDR2: SGHTA, FQGNSA. The CDR3 is 16 residues long. Trimming took 0 bases from V and 1 from J, leaving 11 bases between them.

The rearrangement links TRBV5-4 to TRBJ1-2; 10 nucleotides line up with TRBD1. With 4 bases clipped from V and 7 bases from J, the junction kept 7 bases outside the gene matches. CDR1 is SGHNT, CDR2 YYREEE, per germline (reference sequence). This CDR3 is built from 14 residues. CDR3 region: CASSTGQGIPGYTF. CDR3 nucleotide sequence: TGTGCCAGCAGCACGGGACAGGGGATACCTGGCTACACCTTC.

This rearrangement joins TRBV10-1 to TRBJ2-1; possible D gene TRBD2, 6 bases. Per germline, CDR1 WNHNN and CDR2 SYGVQD (reference sequence). There are 17 residues in the CDR3. V dropped 4 bases and J dropped 6 bases, with 22 bases sitting between them. The CDR3 protein is CASSGINSAVGSNEQFF. CDR3 DNA: TGCGCCAGCAGTGGGATTAACAGTGCCGTCGGGAGCAATGAGCAGTTCTTC.

This sequence joins TRBV19 and TRBJ1-2, with 8 bases matching TRBD1. From germline, CDR1 is LNHDA and CDR2 SQIVND (reference sequence). The CDR3 length is 15 residues. J was trimmed by 2 bases and V by 3 bases; bases with no gene match: 5. The CDR3 is CASSIRTGFNYGYTF. The CDR3 DNA sequence: TGTGCCAGTAGTATCCGGACAGGGTTCAACTATGGCTACACCTTC.

The chain employs TRBV28 and TRBJ1-1; D perhaps matches TRBD1 (5 bases). V lost 5 bases and J lost 4, with 11 bases in between. The CDR3 is made up of 13 amino acids. In germline, CDR1 is MDHEN, CDR2 SYDVKM. CDR3 nucleotide sequence: TGTGCCAGCAGTGCGGGGCATGTCACTGAAGCTTTCTTT. It is translated as CASSAGHVTEAFF.

The CDR3 loop reads CASSEGGSSNQPQHF. DNA of the CDR3: TGTGCCAGCAGTGAAGGAGGGAGTAGCAATCAGCCCCAGCATTTT. The chain couples TRBV25-1 to TRBJ1-5; D is undetermined. The CDR3 is 15 residues long. V dropped 2 bases and J dropped 0 bases, with 8 bases sitting between them. Germline V gene lookup returns CDR1 MGHDK and CDR2 SYGVNS.

The CDR3 protein is CASSWSSDTQYF. CDR3 sequence (DNA): TGTGCCAGCAGTTGGAGTTCAGATACGCAGTATTTT. This rearrangement joins TRBV6-5 to TRBJ2-3; D is unresolved. This CDR3 has 12 amino acids. Trimming stripped 4 bases from V and 4 bases from J, with 6 bases between. The germline V gene encodes CDR1 MNHEY and CDR2 SVGAGI.

V and J are TRBV20-1 and TRBJ2-6, with D possibly matching TRBD1 (6 bases). The CDR3 spans 16 residues. Germline V gene lookup returns CDR1 DFQATT and CDR2 SNEGSKA (reference sequence). The V and J ends lost 3 bases and 0 bases respectively, with 12 bases between them. The CDR3 DNA follows: TGCAGTGCTAGTGGGGACACCAGCTCTGGGGCCAACGTCCTGACTTTC. Its protein is CSASGDTSSGANVLTF.

The chain couples TRBV19 to TRBJ2-7, with TRBD1 matching 8 bases. Unmatched junction bases numbered 7, after V lost 9 bases and J lost 3 bases. Germline V CDR1 and CDR2: LNHDA, SQIVND (reference sequence). The CDR3 has 13 residues. CDR3 coding DNA: TGTGCCAGCAGAGACAGGGGAGGCTACGAGCAGTACTTC. Protein: CASRDRGGYEQYF.

The chain recombines TRBV18 with TRBJ1-1; a weak D match, TRBD1 (6 bases). The ends were cut back, 7 bases at V and 7 bases at J, with 16 bases in the middle. Germline lookup yields CDR1 KGHSH and CDR2 LQKENI. This CDR3 has 13 amino acids. The CDR3 DNA reads TGTGCCAGCTTCCGGGACACCAAGGTTGAAGCTTTCTTT. Encoded protein: CASFRDTKVEAFF.

This chain joins TRBV6-5 and TRBJ2-2; 7 bases align to TRBD1. This CDR3 contains 14 residues. Germline V gene sequence: CDR1 MNHEY, CDR2 SVGAGI. J gave up 5 bases and V 7 bases, and 7 bases lay outside the gene matches. The CDR3 protein is CASTRDSITGELFF. In DNA form, the CDR3 reads TGTGCCAGCACCCGGGACAGCATAACCGGGGAGCTGTTTTTT.

The chain uses TRBV9 and TRBJ2-7, with D possibly being TRBD1 (6 bases). The germline gives CDR1 SGDLS, CDR2 YYNGEE. CDR3 size: 14 residues. Trimming stripped 6 bases from V and 5 bases from J, with 18 bases between. CDR3 nucleotide sequence: TGTGCCAGCACCCCGACAGGTGTGGAAGACGAGCAGTACTTC. This encodes CASTPTGVEDEQYF.

The chain recombines TRBV6-2 or TRBV6-3 with TRBJ1-5; no clear D. V shed 6 bases and J shed 9 bases, with 15 bases lying between them. The CDR3 is 13 residues long. CDR1 and CDR2 from the germline V gene are MNHEY and SVGEGT. CDR3 amino acids: CASSPARLRPQHF. CDR3 nucleotide sequence: TGTGCCAGCAGCCCGGCCAGACTCCGGCCCCAGCATTTT.

The chain couples TRBV6-2 or TRBV6-3 to TRBJ2-1; 15 positions agree with TRBD2. The germline gives CDR1 MNHEY, CDR2 SVGEGT. J was trimmed by 15 bases and V by 1 base; bases with no gene match: 4. The CDR3 contains 14 residues. The CDR3 DNA sequence: TGTGCCAGCAGTTACTGGACTAGCGGGAGGGATACGTTCTTC. Its translation is CASSYWTSGRDTFF.

The table lists this clone with a count of one. The chain has TRBV7-8 and TRBJ2-1; 7 bases agree with TRBD2. The CDR3 is 16 amino acids. Trimming took 2 bases from V and 7 from J; bases not matched to a gene: 11. The germline V gene encodes CDR1 SGHVS and CDR2 FQNEAQ. The CDR3 DNA follows: TGTGCCAGCAGCTTAAACCCTCGGGACTATCGGAATGAGCAGTTCTTC. Amino acids: CASSLNPRDYRNEQFF.

This chain joins TRBV28 and TRBJ1-1, with D unclear. This CDR3 spans 14 amino acids. Trimming left V 6 bases short and J 2 bases short, with 13 bases between. The germline V gene has CDR1 MDHEN and CDR2 SYDVKM. This CDR3 reads CASRAREANTEAFF. The CDR3 DNA follows: TGTGCCAGCAGGGCTAGGGAGGCCAACACTGAAGCTTTCTTT.

The rearrangement uses TRBV18 and TRBJ1-2; 7 nucleotides agree with TRBD1. V lost 3 bases to trimming and J lost 8 bases; unmatched junction nucleotides: 9. CDR1 is KGHSH and CDR2 is LQKENI in the germline V gene. The CDR3 runs 14 residues. CDR3 DNA: TGTGCCAGCTCACCTTCCGAAGGGGGCAGAGGCTACACCTTC. This encodes CASSPSEGGRGYTF.

Concerning this clone: At one end, the junction sequence differs from germline, possibly due to a read error. The rearrangement joins TRBV7-2 to TRBJ2-1; the match to TRBD2 covers 7 bases. This CDR3 has 15 amino acids. Germline values: CDR1 SGHTA, CDR2 FQGNSA. Here the CDR3 reads CASTLRDYSYNEQFF. DNA for the CDR3: TGTGCCAGCACCTTAAGGGACTATTCCTACAATGAGCAGTTCTTC.

The chain combines TRBV10-2 with TRBJ1-6; D unclear. The germline CDR1 and CDR2 sequences are WSHSY and SAAADI. With 6 bases removed from V and 6 bases from J, the gap between germline ends came to 9 bases. CDR3 length: 13 amino acids. CDR3: CASSGGINSPLHF. The CDR3 DNA sequence: TGCGCCAGCAGCGGAGGGATTAATTCACCCCTCCACTTT.

V usage is TRBV4-1 and J usage is TRBJ1-1; D possibly corresponds to TRBD1 (5 bases). The CDR3 has 15 residues. V gave up 1 base and J gave up 3 bases, with 12 bases separating them. Germline loops: CDR1 MGHRA, CDR2 YSYEKL. The CDR3 reads CASSQGAGRDTEAFF. The CDR3 DNA sequence: TGCGCCAGCAGCCAAGGGGCAGGGAGGGACACTGAAGCTTTCTTT.

The chain has TRBV30 and TRBJ2-1; 8 bases align to TRBD2. J gave up 5 bases and V 8 bases, and 11 bases lay outside the gene matches. The CDR3 covers 14 residues. The germline V gene encodes CDR1 GTSNPN and CDR2 SVGIG (reference sequence). This chain's CDR3 is CARTASGFNNEQFF. CDR3 DNA: TGTGCCCGGACGGCTAGCGGGTTTAACAATGAGCAGTTCTTC.

The chain uses TRBV9 and TRBJ2-1, with 9 bases identical to TRBD2. The CDR3 totals 17 residues. Trimming cost V 4 bases and J 5 bases; bases outside gene matches: 13. CDR1 and CDR2 (germline): SGDLS, YYNGEE. This CDR3 is CASSPPFSGSEHNEQFF. Written as DNA, the CDR3 is TGTGCCAGCAGCCCACCCTTTAGCGGGAGCGAACACAATGAGCAGTTCTTC. The entire variable domain, with the rest obtained from reference TRBV9 and TRBJ2-1, is as follows: DSGVTQTPKHLITATGQRVTLRCSPRSGDLSVYWYQQSLDQGLQFLIQYYNGEERAKGNILERFSAQQFPDLHSELNLSSLELGDSALYFCASSPPFSGSEHNEQFFGPGTRLTVL.

This chain uses TRBV27 with TRBJ1-5; weak D call: TRBD1 (5 bases). Germline V gives CDR1 MNHEY, CDR2 SMNVEV (reference sequence). Trimming removed 6 bases at V and 1 base at J, with 13 bases between. The CDR3 extends over 15 amino acids. Here the CDR3 DNA reads TGTGCCAGCAGATCCGACAGAGTGAGCAATCAGCCCCAGCATTTT. It specifies CASRSDRVSNQPQHF.

This chain connects TRBV29-1 to TRBJ1-2, with 8 bases lining up with TRBD1. CDR1 is SQVTM and CDR2 is ANQGSEA in the germline V gene. V dropped 6 bases and J dropped 3; count of bases not matched to a gene: 6. The CDR3 loop spans 13 amino acids. CDR3 coding DNA: TGCAGCGTACCTCAGGGGGCCTACTATGGCTACACCTTC. It yields the protein CSVPQGAYYGYTF.

The DNA of the CDR3 is TGCAGCGTGGCTCTAAGGGGGGGGAACACTGAAGCTTTCTTT. It encodes CSVALRGGNTEAFF. The gene calls are TRBV29-1 and TRBJ1-1; tentative D call: TRBD1 (6 bases). Per the germline V gene, CDR1 is SQVTM and CDR2 is ANQGSEA. V was clipped by 6 bases and J by 1 base, with 15 bases between them. There are 14 residues in the CDR3.